One sample yielded the 12 T cell receptor beta chains listed below, sequenced in a study of control samples from healthy donors and cancer patients (dated by TCRdb to about 2020). Receptors were amplified or captured by the immunoSEQ multiplex PCR assay. The table was pulled from immuneACCESS by TCRdb, which kept in-frame rearrangements only. Such tables lose some clones; where checked, under half of the loss comes from unresolved V genes, and the rest has no known cause. Within this sample are about 140,000 clones, with more than 80% of them counted one time only. Clones ranked in the top ten supply under 9% of the sample. Material for sequencing was blood. Source of these receptors: a man between 18 and 29 years old in good health.

The rearrangement uses TRBV7-9 and TRBJ1-1; D gene unclear. The CDR3 extends over 11 amino acids. Between the trimmed V and J ends, which lost 8 bases and 5 bases, there was a span of 9 bases. Per germline, CDR1 SEHNR and CDR2 FQNEAQ (reference sequence). CDR3 protein: CASGFGTEAFF. In DNA, the CDR3 is TGTGCCAGCGGATTCGGTACTGAAGCTTTCTTT.

This clone was counted a single time. The V call is TRBV5-1, the J call TRBJ2-5; no reliable D call. Trimming removed 3 bases from V and 5 bases from J, with 5 bases in between. Germline V gene data show CDR1 as SGHRS and CDR2 as YFSETQ. This CDR3 comprises 11 residues. The CDR3 bases are TGCGCCAGCAGCTCGACTGAGACCCAGTACTTC. This translates into CASSSTETQYF.

This chain uses TRBV11-3 with TRBJ2-3; perhaps TRBD2 as D (6 bases). The V and J ends lost 1 base and 1 base respectively, with 6 bases between them. CDR3 size: 14 residues. The V gene's germline CDR1 is SGHNT and CDR2 YENEEA. The CDR3 DNA sequence: TGTGCCAGCAGCTTAGGCGGGGGCACAGATACGCAGTATTTT. The encoded protein is CASSLGGGTDTQYF. Looking up the rest from reference TRBV11-3 and TRBJ2-3 gives the full variable domain: EAGVVQSPRYKIIEKKQPVAFWCNPISGHNTLYWYLQNLGQGPELLIRYENEEAVDDSQLPKDRFSAERLKGVDSTLKIQPAELGDSAVYLCASSLGGGTDTQYFGPGTRLTVL.

The chain uses TRBV19 and TRBJ1-1; 7 bases line up with TRBD1. J gave up 4 bases and V 5 bases, and 7 bases lay outside the gene matches. The CDR3 covers 14 residues. Germline assignment: CDR1 LNHDA and CDR2 SQIVND (reference sequence). CDR3 residues: CASSSVAGGTEAFF. CDR3 nucleotides: TGTGCCAGTAGTTCAGTGGCAGGGGGCACTGAAGCTTTCTTT.

V and J are TRBV7-2 and TRBJ2-3; tentative D call: TRBD2 (6 bases). Trimming removed 1 base at V and 7 bases at J, with 15 bases between. Germline V gives CDR1 SGHTA, CDR2 FQGNSA. The CDR3 loop spans 15 amino acids. The CDR3, as DNA: TGTGCCAGCAGCTTAGAACTAGCAGTTGGATATACGCAGTATTTT. Translating gives CASSLELAVGYTQYF.

This clone was seen more than once but under ten times. This sequence joins TRBV5-4 and TRBJ2-2, with D tentatively TRBD1 (6 bases). CDR1 SGHNT and CDR2 YYREEE come from the germline V gene (reference sequence). This CDR3 spans 19 amino acids. The V gene lost 0 bases and the J gene lost 5 bases, with 23 bases spanning the gap. The CDR3 protein is CASSLALGPQQGSTGELFF. CDR3 coding DNA: TGTGCCAGCAGCTTGGCCCTTGGTCCCCAACAGGGATCAACCGGGGAGCTGTTTTTT.

This rearrangement joins TRBV11-3 to TRBJ2-2; TRBD2 matches at 10 bases. Trimming cost V 5 bases and J 2 bases; bases outside gene matches: 5. This CDR3 region has 16 residues. The germline V gene has CDR1 SGHNT and CDR2 YENEEA. The CDR3 DNA is TGTGCCAGCAGCCACAGCGGGGGGGCAAACACCGGGGAGCTGTTTTTT. It translates to CASSHSGGANTGELFF.

The gene calls are TRBV7-9 and TRBJ2-7; TRBD2 might be the D (5 bases). The CDR3 extends over 13 amino acids. Germline CDR1 SEHNR, CDR2 FQNEAQ (reference sequence). V was pared by 1 base and J by 6 bases, with 10 bases between. CDR3 amino acids: CASSLEPRAEQYF. CDR3 nucleotides: TGTGCCAGCAGCTTAGAGCCGAGGGCCGAGCAGTACTTC. The whole variable domain, remainder taken from reference TRBV7-9 and TRBJ2-7, is DTGVSQNPRHKITKRGQNVTFRCDPISEHNRLYWYRQTLGQGPEFLTYFQNEAQLEKSRLLSDRFSAERPKGSFSTLEIQRTEQGDSAMYLCASSLEPRAEQYFGPGTRLTVT.

The rearrangement joins TRBV6-5 to TRBJ1-5, with D unresolved. The length of the CDR3 is 12 residues. From germline, CDR1 is MNHEY and CDR2 SVGAGI. Trimming pared 6 bases from V and 0 bases from J, leaving 3 bases between. CDR3 nucleotides: TGTGCCAGCAGGGGTAGCAATCAGCCCCAGCATTTT. Translation gives CASRGSNQPQHF.

This rearrangement joins TRBV25-1 to TRBJ2-7; the D is unclear. V lost 2 bases and J lost 2, with 13 bases in between. Germline assignment: CDR1 MGHDK and CDR2 SYGVNS. The CDR3 has 15 amino acids. CDR3 in amino acids: CASSEGRIPTYEQYF. In nucleotides, the CDR3 is TGTGCCAGCAGTGAAGGACGGATCCCGACCTACGAGCAGTACTTC.

Only a few counts were recorded for this clone. This chain's CDR3 is CASPMTGYTGELFF. Here the CDR3 DNA reads TGTGCCAGCCCGATGACGGGCTACACCGGGGAGCTGTTTTTT. The V call is TRBV6-5, the J call TRBJ2-2; D is undetermined. CDR1 MNHEY and CDR2 SVGAGI come from the germline V gene. Trimming left V 8 bases short and J 3 bases short, with 13 bases between. The CDR3 has 14 residues.

The V and J genes are TRBV2 and TRBJ2-7, with TRBD2 matching 12 bases. This CDR3 spans 13 amino acids. Trimming removed 8 bases from V and 5 bases from J; junction bases left unmatched: 4. Germline loops: CDR1 SNHLY, CDR2 FYNNEI. As DNA, the CDR3 is TGTGCCAGCGCTAGCGGGGGGGCGAACGAGCAGTACTTC. It specifies CASASGGANEQYF.